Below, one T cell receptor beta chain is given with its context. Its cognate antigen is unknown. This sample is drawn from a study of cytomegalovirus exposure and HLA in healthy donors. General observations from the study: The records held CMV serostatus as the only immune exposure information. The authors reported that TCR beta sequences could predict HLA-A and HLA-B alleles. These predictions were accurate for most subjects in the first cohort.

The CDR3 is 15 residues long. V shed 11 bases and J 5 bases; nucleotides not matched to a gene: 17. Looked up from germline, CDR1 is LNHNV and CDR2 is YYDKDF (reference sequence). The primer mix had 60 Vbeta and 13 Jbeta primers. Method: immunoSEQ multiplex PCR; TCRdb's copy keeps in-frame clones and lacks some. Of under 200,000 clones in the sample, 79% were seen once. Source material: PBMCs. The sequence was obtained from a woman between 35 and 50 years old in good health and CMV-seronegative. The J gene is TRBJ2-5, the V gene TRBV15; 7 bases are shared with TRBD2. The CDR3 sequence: CAAALVGGPWETQYF. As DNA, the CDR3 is TGTGCCGCCGCACTTGTGGGAGGGCCCTGGGAGACCCAGTACTTC.